What follows are 25 T cell receptor beta chains derived from one specimen sequenced in a study of immune cell composition in non-small cell lung cancer. Assay: immunoSEQ multiplex PCR; the TCRdb copy retains only in-frame clones and omits some. The sample includes around 9,300 clones, approximately 77% of them seen just once. Normal lung was taken at the farthest possible site, at least 3 cm from tumour. Input material: non-adjacent lung tissue. The receptors stem from a human donor with non-small cell lung cancer.

This chain links TRBV15 with TRBJ2-7; tentative D call: TRBD2 (6 bases). CDR1 and CDR2 from the germline V gene are LNHNV and YYDKDF (reference sequence). This CDR3 is built from 15 residues. Trimming cost V 0 bases and J 0 bases, with 9 bases left between them. The CDR3 protein is CATSRDRDFSYEQYF. The DNA of the CDR3 is TGTGCCACCAGCAGAGATCGGGACTTCTCCTACGAGCAGTACTTC.

The chain combines TRBV6-1 with TRBJ2-3; TRBD2 matches at 10 bases. J gave up 3 bases and V 7 bases, and 4 bases lay outside the gene matches. CDR1 is MNHNS and CDR2 is SASEGT in the germline V gene. The CDR3 loop spans 14 amino acids. The CDR3, as DNA: TGTGCCAGCAACATAGCGGGGGGAACAGATACGCAGTATTTT. Translating it yields CASNIAGGTDTQYF.

The V call is TRBV9, the J call TRBJ2-1, with 7 bases that match TRBD2. V trimming: 0 bases; J trimming: 8 bases; junction bases outside the gene matches: 17. The length of the CDR3 is 18 residues. Germline V lookup: CDR1 SGDLS, CDR2 YYNGEE. The CDR3 sequence: CASSVGRYGTNPRDEQFF. The CDR3 DNA reads TGTGCCAGCAGCGTAGGAAGGTACGGGACTAACCCCAGGGATGAGCAGTTCTTC.

The chain uses TRBV2 and TRBJ2-7, with D hard to call. Trimming left V 5 bases short and J 3 bases short, with 11 bases between. CDR1 SNHLY and CDR2 FYNNEI come from the germline V gene. This CDR3 is 13 amino acids long. CDR3 in amino acids: CASSNRAGYEQYF. CDR3 DNA sequence: TGTGCCAGCAGTAACCGGGCAGGCTACGAGCAGTACTTC.

J is TRBJ1-1 and V is TRBV2, with a possible D match to TRBD1 (5 bases). Germline V gene sequence: CDR1 SNHLY, CDR2 FYNNEI. V was cut by 7 bases and J by 10 bases, with 19 bases left in between. This CDR3 comprises 13 residues. The CDR3 DNA sequence: TGTGCCAGCATATCCGGCAGGGAGATGTCAGCTTTCTTT. Translated: CASISGREMSAFF.

This sequence joins TRBV28 and TRBJ1-2; D may be TRBD1 (6 bases). CDR1 is MDHEN, CDR2 SYDVKM, per germline. The V end was cut by 2 bases, the J end by 7 bases, with 11 bases between. The CDR3 loop spans 13 amino acids. The CDR3 spells CASSLLQGPGYTF. In DNA form, the CDR3 reads TGTGCCAGCAGTTTACTACAGGGACCTGGCTACACCTTC.

This sequence joins TRBV29-1 and TRBJ1-1; 8 bases line up with TRBD1. Germline CDR1 is SQVTM and CDR2 is ANQGSEA. The CDR3 covers 16 residues. The J segment lost 0 bases and the V segment lost 7 bases, leaving 13 bases of the junction unmatched. CDR3 DNA: TGCAGCGATGACCAGACAGGGGACAAAATGAACACTGAAGCTTTCTTT. Protein sequence: CSDDQTGDKMNTEAFF.

This clone was seen more than once but under ten times. The chain has TRBV6-5 and TRBJ1-2; TRBD1 aligns across 7 bases. V gave up 6 bases and J gave up 5 bases; unmatched junction bases: 12. The CDR3 loop spans 15 amino acids. Looked up from germline, CDR1 is MNHEY and CDR2 is SVGAGI. The CDR3: CASRMIWSGQYGYTF. The CDR3 bases are TGTGCCAGCAGAATGATTTGGTCGGGACAGTATGGCTACACCTTC.

This clone came up once. This chain links TRBV28 with TRBJ1-2; 9 positions agree with TRBD1. Germline assignment: CDR1 MDHEN and CDR2 SYDVKM. Trimming removed 6 bases from V and 5 bases from J; junction bases left unmatched: 7. The CDR3 covers 14 residues. The CDR3 DNA sequence: TGTGCCAGCAGGGGGGACAGGGCCACTTATGGCTACACCTTC. It encodes CASRGDRATYGYTF.

This clone occurred once. The V gene is TRBV28, the J gene TRBJ2-1, with 7 bases that match TRBD2. The CDR3 sequence is 13 residues long. The J segment lost 8 bases and the V segment lost 10 bases, leaving 11 bases of the junction unmatched. CDR1 and CDR2 (germline): MDHEN, SYDVKM. CDR3 in DNA: TGTGCCAACGCTCGGGCGGGAGCTGATGAGCAGTTCTTC. This gives the protein CANARAGADEQFF.

The DNA for the CDR3 is TGTGCCAGCAGTTACTCAGGACAGCCGAATCAGCCCCAGCATTTT. This translates into CASSYSGQPNQPQHF. The chain is built from TRBV6-5 and TRBJ1-5; possible D gene TRBD1, 6 bases. This CDR3 has 15 amino acids. Looked up from germline, CDR1 is MNHEY and CDR2 is SVGAGI. The V gene lost 0 bases and the J gene lost 4 bases, with 10 bases spanning the gap.

This clone was seen once. The V gene is TRBV7-9, the J gene TRBJ2-7; D is possibly TRBD1 (5 bases). Trimming removed 4 bases at V and 5 bases at J, with 18 bases between. The CDR3 has 15 residues. CDR1 and CDR2 (germline): SEHNR, FQNEAQ (reference sequence). The CDR3 region is CASSSLTDVRDEQYF. CDR3 DNA sequence: TGTGCCAGCAGCTCGCTAACGGACGTCAGGGACGAGCAGTACTTC.

The J gene is TRBJ1-6, the V gene TRBV4-3, with TRBD1 matching over 9 bases. Germline values: CDR1 LGHNA, CDR2 YSLEER. With V trimmed by 3 bases and J by 9 bases, 12 bases remained unmatched. CDR3 length equals 17 residues. CDR3 sequence (DNA): TGCGCCAGCAGCCACGTACAGGGGGGACAGGGAGCTTCACCCCTCCACTTT. Translating gives CASSHVQGGQGASPLHF.

The chain has TRBV28 and TRBJ2-7, with D tentatively TRBD1 (6 bases). The germline V gene has CDR1 MDHEN and CDR2 SYDVKM. This CDR3 is 14 amino acids long. Trimming took off 6 bases at V and 0 bases at J, with 12 bases between the two ends. This CDR3 reads CASRTGKSSYEQYF. The CDR3 coding sequence is TGTGCCAGCAGAACAGGGAAGAGCTCCTACGAGCAGTACTTC.

The genes are TRBV6-1 and TRBJ2-7; D gene unclear. Trimming removed 6 bases at V and 7 bases at J, with 13 bases between. CDR3 length equals 12 residues. Germline loops: CDR1 MNHNS, CDR2 SASEGT. CDR3 coding DNA: TGTGCCAGCAGACCGGACGTGGGTGAGCAGTACTTC. Protein sequence: CASRPDVGEQYF.

The CDR3 sequence is CASASQGGRGTETQYF. DNA of the CDR3: TGTGCCAGTGCTAGCCAGGGTGGCAGGGGTACCGAGACCCAGTACTTC. The V gene is TRBV5-6, the J gene TRBJ2-5, with D perhaps matching TRBD1 (6 bases). From germline, CDR1 is SGHDT and CDR2 YYEEEE. V lost 8 bases to trimming and J lost 5 bases, with 25 bases between them. The CDR3 contains 16 residues.

The chain recombines TRBV18 with TRBJ2-7; a possible D gene is TRBD1 (7 bases). Between the trimmed V and J ends, which lost 0 bases and 1 base, there was a span of 16 bases. CDR1 and CDR2 from the germline V gene are KGHSH and LQKENI. This CDR3 has 17 amino acids. The CDR3 here is CASSPPFTQGGSYEQYF. CDR3 DNA sequence: TGTGCCAGCTCACCACCCTTCACCCAGGGGGGTTCCTACGAGCAGTACTTC.

V is TRBV18 and J is TRBJ2-2, with 8 bases that match TRBD2. The CDR3 runs 16 residues. V shed 2 bases, J shed 0 bases, and the junction held 2 bases outside the gene matches. From germline, CDR1 is KGHSH and CDR2 LQKENI. This CDR3 is CASSPLAGTNTGELFF. The CDR3 DNA follows: TGTGCCAGCTCACCATTAGCGGGAACGAACACCGGGGAGCTGTTTTTT.

This clone was counted between two and nine times. This chain connects TRBV19 to TRBJ2-1; 13 bases line up with TRBD2. Germline lookup yields CDR1 LNHDA and CDR2 SQIVND (reference sequence). Trimming cost V 7 bases and J 2 bases; bases outside gene matches: 11. This CDR3 spans 18 amino acids. CDR3 in amino acids: CASTDTRLAGGTYNEQFF. In DNA, the CDR3 is TGTGCCAGTACCGACACTCGACTAGCGGGAGGCACCTACAATGAGCAGTTCTTC.

V usage is TRBV29-1 and J usage is TRBJ2-7; D ambiguous. Trimming took 4 bases from V and 6 from J, leaving 19 bases between them. The CDR3 runs to 14 residues. Per germline, CDR1 SQVTM and CDR2 ANQGSEA. For the CDR3, the DNA is TGCAGCGTTGCCTTTCTGGCTGGAATTGGCGAGCAGTACTTC. It encodes CSVAFLAGIGEQYF.

This clone was seen a few times. The V and J genes are TRBV2 and TRBJ2-1, with 12 nucleotides matching TRBD2. Germline CDR1 reads SNHLY; CDR2 reads FYNNEI. CDR3 length equals 16 residues. V shed 6 bases and J 7 bases; nucleotides not matched to a gene: 10. The CDR3 nucleotides read TGTGCCAGCAGCGCTAGCGGGGGGGCCGTGGGAAATGAGCAGTTCTTC. Translation gives CASSASGGAVGNEQFF.

This chain joins TRBV9 and TRBJ2-2, with TRBD2 matching 15 bases. The CDR3 loop spans 18 amino acids. The germline V gene has CDR1 SGDLS and CDR2 YYNGEE. J was trimmed by 6 bases and V by 4 bases; bases with no gene match: 10. CDR3 bases: TGTGCCAGCAGCCCACGGACTAGCGGGGGGGCCAGGGCCGGGGAGCTGTTTTTT. Translating gives CASSPRTSGGARAGELFF.

The gene calls are TRBV27 and TRBJ1-4; TRBD1 matches 7 bases. J was trimmed by 4 bases and V by 10 bases; bases with no gene match: 9. CDR1 and CDR2 (germline): MNHEY, SMNVEV (reference sequence). The CDR3 spans 14 residues. The CDR3 DNA sequence: TGTGCCACCGCTCTAGGGGGCTTTAATGAAAAACTGTTTTTT. Translated: CATALGGFNEKLFF.

The chain couples TRBV5-1 to TRBJ2-3; D ambiguous. The CDR3 is 14 amino acids. The V gene lost 7 bases and the J gene lost 0 bases, with 12 bases spanning the gap. Germline CDR1 SGHRS, CDR2 YFSETQ. The CDR3 DNA sequence: TGCGCCAGCTACCGACTTACTAGCACAGATACGCAGTATTTT. Protein product: CASYRLTSTDTQYF.

The chain joins TRBV27 to TRBJ1-6, with a tentative D call TRBD1 (5 bases). Germline V lookup: CDR1 MNHEY, CDR2 SMNVEV (reference sequence). The CDR3 runs to 17 residues. Trimming pared 2 bases from V and 6 bases from J, leaving 17 bases between. The CDR3 reads CASSLMGTITSNSPLHF. In DNA, the CDR3 is TGTGCCAGCAGTTTAATGGGGACTATTACTTCTAATTCACCCCTCCACTTT.